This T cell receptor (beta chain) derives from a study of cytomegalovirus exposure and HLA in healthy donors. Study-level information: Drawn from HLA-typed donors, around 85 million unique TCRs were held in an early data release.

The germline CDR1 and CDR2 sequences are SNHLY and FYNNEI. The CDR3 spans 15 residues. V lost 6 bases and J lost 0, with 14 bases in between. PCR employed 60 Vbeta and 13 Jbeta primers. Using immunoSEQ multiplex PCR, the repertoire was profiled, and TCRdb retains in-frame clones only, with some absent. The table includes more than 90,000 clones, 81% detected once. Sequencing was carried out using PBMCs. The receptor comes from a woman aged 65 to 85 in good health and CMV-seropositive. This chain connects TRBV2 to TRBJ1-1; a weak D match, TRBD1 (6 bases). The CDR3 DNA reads TGTGCCAGCAGGGAGACGGACAGCATGAACACTGAAGCTTTCTTT. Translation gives CASRETDSMNTEAFF.